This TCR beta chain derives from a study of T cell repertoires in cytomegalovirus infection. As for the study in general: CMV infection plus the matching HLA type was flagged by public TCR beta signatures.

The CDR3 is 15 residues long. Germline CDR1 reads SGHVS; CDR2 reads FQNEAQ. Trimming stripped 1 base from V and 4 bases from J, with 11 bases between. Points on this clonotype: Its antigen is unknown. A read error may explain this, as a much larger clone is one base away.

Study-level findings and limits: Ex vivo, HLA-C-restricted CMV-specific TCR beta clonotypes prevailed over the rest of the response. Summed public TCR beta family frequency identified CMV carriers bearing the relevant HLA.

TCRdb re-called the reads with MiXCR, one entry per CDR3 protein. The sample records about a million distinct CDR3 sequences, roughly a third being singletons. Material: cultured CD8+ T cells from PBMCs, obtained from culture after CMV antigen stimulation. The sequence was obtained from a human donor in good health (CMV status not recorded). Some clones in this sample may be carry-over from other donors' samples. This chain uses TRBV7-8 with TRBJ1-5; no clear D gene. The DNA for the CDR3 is TGTGCCAGCAGCTTAGGGGGTACTCGTAATCAGCCCCAGCATTTT. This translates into CASSLGGTRNQPQHF. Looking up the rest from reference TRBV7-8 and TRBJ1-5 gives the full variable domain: GAGVSQSPRYKVAKRGQDVALRCDPISGHVSLFWYQQALGQGPEFLTYFQNEAQLDKSGLPSDRFFAERPEGSVSTLKIQRTQQEDSAVYLCASSLGGTRNQPQHFGDGTRLSIL.